The 16 T cell receptor beta chains below come from one sample, sequenced in a study of blood T cells in healthy people across ages (dated by TCRdb to between 2015 and 2016). The library was prepared using 5' RACE. This sample was sequenced with an Illumina HiSeq 2500. The second PCR ran for about 7 to 11 cycles and used a J-beta primer mix along with a sample-barcoded 5' primer. TCRdb cleaned the public reads at Q25 with fastp, built clones with MiXCR and kept in-frame beta chains. CDR3 protein sequences are deduplicated, and each keeps its most common genes and DNA. This sample comprises 450,000 to 600,000 distinct CDR3 sequences, about 26% of them detected only once. The ten largest clonotypes hold under 4.5% of the sample. The sample was also reused in another study, on T cells of mothers and their children.

Input material: blood. The receptors stem from a boy under 10 years old in good health.

V gene TRBV11-2 combines with J gene TRBJ1-6, with no clear D. The CDR3 has 13 amino acids. In germline, CDR1 is SGHAT, CDR2 FQNNGV. V gave up 1 base and J gave up 10 bases, with 8 bases separating them. The CDR3 DNA is TGTGCCAGCAGCTTAGGTGGGGAGTCACCCCTCCACTTT. It yields the protein CASSLGGESPLHF.

V is TRBV7-9 and J is TRBJ2-5; TRBD2 might be the D (6 bases). The DNA end is more similar to TRBJ2-7, so the J call may be wrong. The germline gives CDR1 SEHNR, CDR2 FQNEAQ (reference sequence). The CDR3 runs 13 residues. The CDR3 reads CATRDLLSYEQYF. In nucleotides, the CDR3 is TGTGCCACCAGGGACTTGCTCTCCTACGAGCAGTACTTC.

The genes are TRBV6-1 and TRBJ2-5; D is possibly TRBD1 (6 bases). Germline CDR1 reads MNHNS; CDR2 reads SASEGT. Trimming took off 2 bases at V and 2 bases at J, with 15 bases between the two ends. This CDR3 has 16 residues. The CDR3 DNA is TGTGCCAGCAGTGAACCAACAGGGCTAAGTCAAGAGACCCAGTACTTC. Translated: CASSEPTGLSQETQYF.

The chain uses TRBV12-3 or TRBV12-4 and TRBJ2-5; 7 positions agree with TRBD1. Trimming cost V 3 bases and J 2 bases; bases outside gene matches: 3. There are 14 residues in the CDR3. The CDR3 loop is CASSLTGQQETQYF. As DNA, the CDR3 is TGTGCCAGCAGTTTGACGGGACAGCAAGAGACCCAGTACTTC.

This clonotype was counted only a few times. The chain joins TRBV29-1 to TRBJ2-5; possibly TRBD1 for D (6 bases). The CDR3 runs 12 residues. CDR1 is SQVTM, CDR2 ANQGSEA, per germline. The V end was cut by 6 bases, the J end by 5 bases, with 13 bases between. Written as DNA, the CDR3 is TGCAGCGTCTACGGACAGTCGGAGACCCAGTACTTC. Amino acid sequence: CSVYGQSETQYF.

This chain connects TRBV7-2 to TRBJ2-5, with 12 bases fitting TRBD1. This CDR3 is built from 17 residues. The V gene's germline CDR1 is SGHTA and CDR2 FQGNSA. V was clipped by 5 bases and J by 4 bases; unmatched bases: 11. CDR3 residues: CASSSTSGTGGRETQYF. The DNA of the CDR3 is TGTGCCAGCAGCAGCACCTCCGGGACAGGGGGCCGAGAGACCCAGTACTTC.

This clonotype turned up a few times. This sequence joins TRBV12-3 or TRBV12-4 and TRBJ2-5, with D possibly TRBD2 on 6 matching bases. The V gene lost 6 bases and the J gene lost 4 bases, with 12 bases spanning the gap. The CDR3 has 13 residues. Written as DNA, the CDR3 is TGTGCCAGCAGGGTGGGCGGGGTAGAGACCCAGTACTTC. Its translation: CASRVGGVETQYF.

The chain joins TRBV5-6 to TRBJ2-7, with 16 bases lining up with TRBD2. The CDR3 has 17 amino acids. J gave up 6 bases and V 3 bases, and 9 bases lay outside the gene matches. Germline values: CDR1 SGHDT, CDR2 YYEEEE. The CDR3 protein is CASSSLPGLAGGPEQYF. CDR3 in DNA: TGTGCCAGCAGCTCCTTACCGGGACTAGCGGGAGGGCCCGAGCAGTACTTC.

On this clonotype: At one of its ends the junction is not consistent with the germline gene, which may arise from a read error. This chain links TRBV12-3 or TRBV12-4 with TRBJ1-2; 7 bases agree with TRBD1. This CDR3 is built from 12 residues. The CDR3: CASSFSWDSPSF. CDR3 coding DNA: TGTGCCAGCAGTTTTAGTTGGGACAGTCCCTCCTTC.

The V gene is TRBV27, the J gene TRBJ2-7; D might be TRBD1 or TRBD2, each matching 6 bases. Trimming stripped 9 bases from V and 1 base from J, with 31 bases between. The CDR3 contains 19 residues. CDR1 MNHEY and CDR2 SMNVEV come from the germline V gene (reference sequence). In DNA form, the CDR3 reads TGTGCCAGTGGGGGCCTTCCGGACGCCGGATGGGGGGCGTCCTACGAGCAGTACTTC. The encoded protein is CASGGLPDAGWGASYEQYF.

This clonotype was detected only a few times. V usage is TRBV7-2 and J usage is TRBJ2-5; 11 nucleotides align to TRBD2. Matching the DNA end better, TRBJ2-7 makes the J call doubtful. This CDR3 is built from 15 residues. Germline V CDR1 and CDR2: SGHTA, FQGNSA. The CDR3 DNA reads TGTGCCAGCAGCACCTCGACTAGCGGGGCCTACGAGCAGTACTTC. This codes for CASSTSTSGAYEQYF.

This sequence joins TRBV20-1 and TRBJ2-5; D is unresolved. The assigned J gene may be wrong: the sequence end matches TRBJ2-7 better. The CDR3 totals 12 residues. CDR1 is DFQATT, CDR2 SNEGSKA, per germline (reference sequence). CDR3 nucleotides: TGCAGTGCTCTCCGAGAAGCCTACGAGCAGTACTTC. Encoded protein: CSALREAYEQYF.

This clonotype was seen only a few times. The chain uses TRBV6-5 and TRBJ2-5, with 7 bases fitting TRBD2. Germline lookup yields CDR1 MNHEY and CDR2 SVGAGI. CDR3 length: 15 amino acids. V lost 0 bases and J lost 4; bases outside the gene matches: 5. CDR3 protein: CASSYSLAAGETQYF. As DNA, the CDR3 is TGTGCCAGCAGTTACTCCCTAGCGGCAGGAGAGACCCAGTACTTC.

This clonotype showed up just a few times. The genes are TRBV6-5 and TRBJ2-5, with D perhaps matching TRBD2 (6 bases). This CDR3 contains 14 residues. Per the germline V gene, CDR1 is MNHEY and CDR2 is SVGAGI. The V and J ends lost 6 bases and 2 bases respectively, with 13 bases between them. This CDR3 reads CASSNRDSQETQYF. The CDR3 DNA reads TGTGCCAGCAGCAACCGGGACTCTCAAGAGACCCAGTACTTC.

V and J are TRBV6-6 and TRBJ1-1, with D unclear. Germline-derived CDR1 and CDR2 are MNHNY and SVGAGI (reference sequence). V was pared by 5 bases and J by 0 bases, with 13 bases between. CDR3 length: 15 amino acids. For the CDR3, the DNA is TGTGCCAGCAGTAGCCCCCAGGAGGTGAACACTGAAGCTTTCTTT. Translating it yields CASSSPQEVNTEAFF.

The rearrangement uses TRBV5-1 and TRBJ2-2; tentatively, D is TRBD2 (5 bases). The V gene lost 5 bases and the J gene lost 3 bases, with 17 bases spanning the gap. Germline CDR1 SGHRS, CDR2 YFSETQ. The CDR3 covers 16 residues. The CDR3 nucleotides read TGCGCCAGCAGTCAGCCTCCCGGGGTCGACACCGGGGAGCTGTTTTTT. This codes for CASSQPPGVDTGELFF.